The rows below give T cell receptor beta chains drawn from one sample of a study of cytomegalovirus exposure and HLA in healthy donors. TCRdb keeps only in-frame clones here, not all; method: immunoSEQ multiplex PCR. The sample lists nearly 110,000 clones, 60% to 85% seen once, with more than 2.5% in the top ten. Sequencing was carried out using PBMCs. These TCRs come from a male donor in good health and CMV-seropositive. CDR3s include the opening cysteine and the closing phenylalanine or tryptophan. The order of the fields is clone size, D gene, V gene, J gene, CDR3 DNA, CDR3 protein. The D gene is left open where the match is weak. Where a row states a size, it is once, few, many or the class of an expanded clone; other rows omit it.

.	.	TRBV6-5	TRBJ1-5	TGTGCCAGCAGACAGAACCAAAATCAGCCCCAGCATTTT	CASRQNQNQPQHF
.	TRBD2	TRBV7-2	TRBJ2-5	TGTGCCAGCAGCTTAGGGCGTCTGAGCGGGGGGTCCCCGGAGACCCAGTACTTC	CASSLGRLSGGSPETQYF
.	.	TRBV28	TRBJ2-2	TGTGCCAGCAGTTTTCGGGGGTACGGGGAGCTGTTTTTT	CASSFRGYGELFF
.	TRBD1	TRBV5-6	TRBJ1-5	TGTGCCAGCAGTACGGGACAGGGCCTCAATCAGCCCCAGCATTTT	CASSTGQGLNQPQHF
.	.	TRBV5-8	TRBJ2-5	TGTGCCAGCAGCTTGGCGGAGGCGGGTAGGAAGACCCAGTACTTC	CASSLAEAGRKTQYF
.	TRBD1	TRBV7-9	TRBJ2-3	TGTGCCAGCAGCCTCGGGACAGGGAGAGATACGCAGTATTTT	CASSLGTGRDTQYF
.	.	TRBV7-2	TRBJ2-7	TGTGCCAGCAGCTTAATTGAGGGTTTCAACGAGCAGTACTTC	CASSLIEGFNEQYF
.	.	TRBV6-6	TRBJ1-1	TGTGCCAGCAGTTACTCTAGGGGGAACACTGAAGCTTTCTTT	CASSYSRGNTEAFF
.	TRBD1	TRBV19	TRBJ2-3	TGTGCCAGTAGTACACCGGGACAGGCCACAGATACGCAGTATTTT	CASSTPGQATDTQYF
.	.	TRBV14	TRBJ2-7	TGTGCCAGCAGCCCAGACTACCACTACGAGCAGTACTTC	CASSPDYHYEQYF
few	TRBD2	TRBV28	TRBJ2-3	TGTGCCAGCAGTTTTGTAGCGGGGAGCCGCTCGCAGTATTTT	CASSFVAGSRSQYF
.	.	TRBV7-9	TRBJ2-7	TGTGCCAGCAGCTCTCAGTACGAGCAGTACTTC	CASSSQYEQYF
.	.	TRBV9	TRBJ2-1	TGTGCCAGCAGCCCCCGTAGCGGTCGTTACAATGAGCAGTTCTTC	CASSPRSGRYNEQFF
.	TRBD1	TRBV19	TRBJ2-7	TGTGCCAGTAGTATAGACGGACAGGGGGCCTCAGGAGAGCAGTACTTC	CASSIDGQGASGEQYF
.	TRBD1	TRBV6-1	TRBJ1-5	TGTGCCAGCAGTGATTATTGGACAGGGAACAATCAGCCCCAGAATTTT	CASSDYWTGNNQPQNF
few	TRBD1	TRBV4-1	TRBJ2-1	TGCGCCAGCAGCCGGGACGACAGGGAAAGGTACAATGAGCAGTTCTTC	CASSRDDRERYNEQFF
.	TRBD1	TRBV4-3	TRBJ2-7	TGCGCCAGCAGCCAGGGTGGACAGGCCGGCTCCTACGAGCAGTACTTC	CASSQGGQAGSYEQYF
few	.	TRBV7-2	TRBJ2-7	TGTGCCAGCAGCTTATTCAGGGTTCGCGAGCAGTACTTC	CASSLFRVREQYF
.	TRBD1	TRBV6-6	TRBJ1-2	TGTGCCAGCAGTTCGACCGGACAGGCATATGGCTACACCTTC	CASSSTGQAYGYTF
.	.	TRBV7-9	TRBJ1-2	TGTGCCAGCAGCTTAGAAAATTTGGAGGGCTACACCTTC	CASSLENLEGYTF
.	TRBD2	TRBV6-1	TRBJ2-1	TGTGCCAGCAGTGAAATACTAGCGGGATACAATGAGCAGTTCTTC	CASSEILAGYNEQFF
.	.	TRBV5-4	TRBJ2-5	TGTGCCAGCAGCTTGGCCGTCAGTTCTCACCAAGAGACCCAGTACTTC	CASSLAVSSHQETQYF
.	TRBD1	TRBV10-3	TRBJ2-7	TGTGCCATCAGTGGACAGGGGGGCGAGCAGTACTTC	CAISGQGGEQYF
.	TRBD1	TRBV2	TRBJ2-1	TGTGCCAGCAGTGAAGCCGTAAGGGGACAGGGGAATAGTGAGCAGTTCTTC	CASSEAVRGQGNSEQFF
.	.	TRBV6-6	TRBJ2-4	TGTGCCAGCAGTGGGCGGACAGCACTAGCCAAAAACATTCAGTACTTC	CASSGRTALAKNIQYF
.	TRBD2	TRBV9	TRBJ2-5	TGTGCCAGCAGCGTAGGCGATCGGGGGGGGGACCAAGAGACCCAGTACTTC	CASSVGDRGGDQETQYF
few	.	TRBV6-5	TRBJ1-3	TGTGCCAGCAGTTACGCGACGGGACTCGGAAACACCATATATTTT	CASSYATGLGNTIYF
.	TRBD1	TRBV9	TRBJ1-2	TGTGCCAGCAGCGATGGACAGGGGAGGCACTATGGCTACACCTTC	CASSDGQGRHYGYTF
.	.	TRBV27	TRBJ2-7	TGTGCCAGCGGGAGCTCCTACGAGCAGTACTTC	CASGSSYEQYF
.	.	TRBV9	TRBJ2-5	TGTGCCAGCAGCGTAGCTGGAGGGGGCTCTCGGGAGACCCAGTACTTC	CASSVAGGGSRETQYF
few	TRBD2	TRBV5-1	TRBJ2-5	TGCGCCAGCAGCTTGACTAGCGGAGAGACCCAGTACTTC	CASSLTSGETQYF
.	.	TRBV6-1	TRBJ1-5	TGTGCCAGCAGTGAAGATCTAGGCAGGGGATATAGCAATCAGCCCCAGCATTTT	CASSEDLGRGYSNQPQHF
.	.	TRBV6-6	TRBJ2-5	TGTGCCAGCAGTACCCGAGGCAGGGACCAAGAGACCCAGTACTTC	CASSTRGRDQETQYF
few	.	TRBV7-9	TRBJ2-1	TGTGCCAGCAGCCCCCTTAACAATGAGCAGTTCTTC	CASSPLNNEQFF
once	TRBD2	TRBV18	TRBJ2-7	TGTGCCAGCTCACCACCCACTAGCGCGCACTCCTACGAGCAGTACTTC	CASSPPTSAHSYEQYF
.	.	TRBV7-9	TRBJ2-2	TGTGCCAGCAGCGATCCTAGCGAACCCGGGGAGCTGTTTTTT	CASSDPSEPGELFF
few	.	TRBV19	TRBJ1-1	TGTGCCAGTAGTATATGGCAGGCTTCGAACACTGAAGCTTTCTTT	CASSIWQASNTEAFF